This T cell receptor (beta chain) was retrieved from a study of T-cell reconstitution after alpha-beta-depleted transplantation in children. Researchers prepared the TCRbeta library using unique molecular identifiers, the study reports. MiXCR was run by TCRdb on the PCR reads, yielding one entry per CDR3 protein. The table shows 530,000 or so distinct CDR3 sequences, with approximately 30% occurring only once. Study-level points and caveats: Newly generated T cells supplied most T-cell counts and diversity one year post-transplant.

V shed 4 bases, J shed 3 bases, and the junction held 8 bases outside the gene matches. Germline values: CDR1 SGHRS, CDR2 YFSETQ. This CDR3 comprises 16 residues. Comment on this clonotype: Its antigen is not identified.

The gene calls are TRBV5-1 and TRBJ2-2; TRBD1 aligns across 8 bases. Sample: PBMCs, taken before TCRalphabeta/CD19-depleted stem cell transplant. This receptor was taken from a boy in the first two years of life with Wiskott-Aldrich syndrome, due to receive a stem cell transplant. CDR3 DNA sequence: TGCGCCAGCAGCCACTCCGGGACAGGTGACACCGGGGAGCTGTTTTTT. Its protein product is CASSHSGTGDTGELFF.